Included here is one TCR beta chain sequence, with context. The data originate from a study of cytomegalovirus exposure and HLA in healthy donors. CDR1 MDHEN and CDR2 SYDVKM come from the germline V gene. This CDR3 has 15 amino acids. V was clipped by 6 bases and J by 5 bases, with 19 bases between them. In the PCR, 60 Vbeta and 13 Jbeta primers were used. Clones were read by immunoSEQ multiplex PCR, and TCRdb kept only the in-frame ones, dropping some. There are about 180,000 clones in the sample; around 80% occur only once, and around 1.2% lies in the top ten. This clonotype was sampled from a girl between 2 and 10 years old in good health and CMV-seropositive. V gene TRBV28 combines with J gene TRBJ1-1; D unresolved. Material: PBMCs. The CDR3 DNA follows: TGTGCCAGCAGGGGTGTTGGAGGGCTGGGGACTGAAGCTTTCTTT. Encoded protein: CASRGVGGLGTEAFF.